The present TCR beta chain was sequenced within a study of identifying expanded T cells in peripheral blood. General study findings and limits: Over two and four weeks, about 15 and 19 clones changed, versus roughly 1.1 between replicates.

CDR1 SGHAT and CDR2 FQNNGV come from the germline V gene. The V gene lost 0 bases and the J gene lost 4 bases, with 7 bases spanning the gap. This CDR3 has 14 amino acids. Assay: immunoSEQ multiplex PCR; the TCRdb copy retains only in-frame clones and omits some. Among 70,000 to 95,000 clones listed, 85% to 90% were seen once. Healthy donors had no documented immune events, such as infections, while sampled. In the case of this clone: Its antigen is undetermined.

Sequenced: blood. This clonotype was obtained from a person aged 18 to 75 in good health. The chain is built from TRBV11-2 and TRBJ2-1, with a weak D call TRBD2 (5 bases). This CDR3 reads CASSLDRRYNEQFF. CDR3 DNA: TGTGCCAGCAGCTTAGATAGGAGGTACAATGAGCAGTTCTTC.